Listed below are T cell receptor beta chains from one sample, sequenced in a study of cytomegalovirus exposure and HLA in healthy donors. Assay: immunoSEQ multiplex PCR; the TCRdb copy retains only in-frame clones and omits some. Of 250,000 to 350,000 clones detected, 70% to 90% appear once; the ten largest clones hold about 4%. Sequencing used PBMCs. The receptors derive from a man in his forties in good health and CMV-seropositive. Each CDR3 is given with its conserved first and last residue. The order of the fields is J gene, D gene, V gene, CDR3 protein. A D gene is named only where the DNA matches it firmly.

>TRBJ2-6|.|TRBV2
CASPYQTASGANVLTF
>TRBJ2-5|.|TRBV4-1
CASSPVGLQRQETQYF
>TRBJ1-1|.|TRBV7-2
CASSLALIRGEAFF
>TRBJ2-1|.|TRBV29-1
CSVEDFQGISYNEQFF
>TRBJ1-1|TRBD1|TRBV2
CASSGGRTGRTEAFF
>TRBJ1-2|.|TRBV6-6
CASTPFLGGGGYTF
>TRBJ2-7|TRBD2|TRBV6-1
CASSGRTSGSYEQYF
>TRBJ1-1|TRBD1|TRBV7-9
CASSPGQGRTEAFF
>TRBJ2-7|.|TRBV5-5
CASRPKQAAYEQYF
>TRBJ1-2|.|TRBV5-6
CASSRADRNYGYTF
>TRBJ1-2|TRBD1|TRBV27
CASSQTGAIRYTF
>TRBJ2-7|TRBD1|TRBV7-8
CASSLSTGGFYEQYF
>TRBJ1-3|.|TRBV5-1
CASSLVGAGNTIYF
>TRBJ2-7|TRBD2|TRBV28
CASSQTSGKGEQYF
>TRBJ2-7|.|TRBV18
CASSPPSSYEQYF
>TRBJ2-1|.|TRBV28
CASNLASSYNEQFF
>TRBJ1-2|.|TRBV13
CASSLGGHFNYGYTF
>TRBJ2-7|.|TRBV29-1
CSVERGQGGHEQYF
>TRBJ2-5|.|TRBV5-1
CASSREQETQYF
>TRBJ2-1|.|TRBV11-2
CASSPGWSGEQFF
>TRBJ2-5|TRBD1|TRBV25-1
CASSTGTGVGTQYF
>TRBJ1-2|TRBD1|TRBV5-1
CASSLSGDRVNGYTF
>TRBJ2-3|TRBD2|TRBV7-9
CASSRHLAGSTDTQYF
>TRBJ2-3|.|TRBV27
CASSFWSGSTDTQYF
>TRBJ2-7|.|TRBV19
CASSIGGTSYEQYF
>TRBJ2-5|.|TRBV29-1
CSVEESERGQYF
>TRBJ1-3|.|TRBV11-2
CASSLEGRLSGNTIYF
>TRBJ2-2|.|TRBV2
CASTGTRGELFF